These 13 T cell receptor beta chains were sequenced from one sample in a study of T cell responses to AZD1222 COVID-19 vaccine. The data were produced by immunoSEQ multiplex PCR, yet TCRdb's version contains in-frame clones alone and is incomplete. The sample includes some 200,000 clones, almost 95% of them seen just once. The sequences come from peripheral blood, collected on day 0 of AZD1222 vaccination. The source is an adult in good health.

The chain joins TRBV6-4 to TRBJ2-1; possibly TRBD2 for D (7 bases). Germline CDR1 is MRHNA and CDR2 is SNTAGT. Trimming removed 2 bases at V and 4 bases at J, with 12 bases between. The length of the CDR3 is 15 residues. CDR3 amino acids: CASSDTQGGYNEQFF. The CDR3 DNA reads TGTGCCAGCAGTGACACACAGGGAGGGTACAATGAGCAGTTCTTC.

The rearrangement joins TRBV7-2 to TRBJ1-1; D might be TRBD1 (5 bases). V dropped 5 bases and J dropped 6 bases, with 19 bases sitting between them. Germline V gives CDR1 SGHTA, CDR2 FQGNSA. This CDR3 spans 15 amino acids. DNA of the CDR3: TGTGCCAGCAGCGCGCGCCGGGGGACCGCCGCTGAAGCTTTCTTT. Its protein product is CASSARRGTAAEAFF. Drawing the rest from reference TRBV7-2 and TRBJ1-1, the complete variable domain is GAGVSQSPSNKVTEKGKDVELRCDPISGHTALYWYRQSLGQGLEFLIYFQGNSAPDKSGLPSDRFSAERTGGSVSTLTIQRTQQEDSAVYLCASSARRGTAAEAFFGQGTRLTVV.

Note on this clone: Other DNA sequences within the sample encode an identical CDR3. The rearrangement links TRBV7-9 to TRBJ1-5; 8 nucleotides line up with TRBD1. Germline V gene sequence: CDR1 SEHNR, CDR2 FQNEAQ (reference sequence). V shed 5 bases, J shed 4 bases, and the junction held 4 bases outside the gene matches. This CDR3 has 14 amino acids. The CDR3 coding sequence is TGTGCCAGCAGCCGGACAGGGCCTAATCAGCCCCAGCATTTT. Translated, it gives CASSRTGPNQPQHF.

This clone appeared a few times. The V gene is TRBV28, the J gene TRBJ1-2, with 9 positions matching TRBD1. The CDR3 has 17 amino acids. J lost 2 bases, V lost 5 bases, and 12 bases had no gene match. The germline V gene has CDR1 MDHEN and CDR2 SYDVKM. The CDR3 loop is CASSLRHPGQGNYGYTF. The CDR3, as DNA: TGTGCCAGCAGTCTCCGTCACCCGGGACAGGGCAACTATGGCTACACCTTC.

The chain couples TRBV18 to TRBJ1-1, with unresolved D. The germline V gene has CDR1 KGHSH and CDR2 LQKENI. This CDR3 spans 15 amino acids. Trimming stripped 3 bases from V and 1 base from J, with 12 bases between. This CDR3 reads CASSPPSLRNTEAFF. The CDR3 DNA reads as TGTGCCAGCTCACCGCCCTCGCTTCGGAACACTGAAGCTTTCTTT.

The CDR3 spells CASSTGTGWGDEQYF. The CDR3 DNA reads as TGTGCCAGTAGTACCGGGACGGGGTGGGGGGACGAGCAGTACTTC. V and J are TRBV19 and TRBJ2-7; possibly TRBD2 for D (6 bases). Germline V lookup: CDR1 LNHDA, CDR2 SQIVND (reference sequence). CDR3 length equals 15 residues. The V and J ends lost 4 bases and 5 bases respectively, with 18 bases between them.

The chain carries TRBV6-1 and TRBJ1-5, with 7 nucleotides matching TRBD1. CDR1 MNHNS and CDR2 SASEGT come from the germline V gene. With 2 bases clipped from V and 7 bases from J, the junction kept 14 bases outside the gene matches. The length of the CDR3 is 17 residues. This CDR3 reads CASSEIFPYRGGQPQHF. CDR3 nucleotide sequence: TGTGCCAGCAGTGAAATTTTCCCCTACAGGGGAGGACAGCCCCAGCATTTT.

The CDR3 bases are TGTGCCACCAGCCGGGGACAGGGTAATGAAAAACTGTTTTTT. Protein: CATSRGQGNEKLFF. The chain carries TRBV15 and TRBJ1-4; 9 bases map to TRBD1. Germline assignment: CDR1 LNHNV and CDR2 YYDKDF (reference sequence). The CDR3 is 14 amino acids. V dropped 5 bases and J dropped 4; count of bases not matched to a gene: 2.

This CDR3 is CSVDFQGSGNTIYF. The CDR3 DNA is TGCAGCGTTGATTTTCAGGGCTCTGGAAACACCATATATTTT. The chain uses TRBV29-1 and TRBJ1-3, with a tentative D call TRBD1 (5 bases). The CDR3 consists of 14 residues. V was clipped by 3 bases and J by 0 bases, with 9 bases between them. Germline V gene sequence: CDR1 SQVTM, CDR2 ANQGSEA.

For the CDR3, the DNA is TGTGCCAGCAGTTATTTTTCCGGTCGGGAAAAACTGTTTTTT. Encoded protein: CASSYFSGREKLFF. This sequence joins TRBV6-5 and TRBJ1-4; D remains ambiguous. V was shortened by 3 bases and J by 8 bases, with 13 bases between the two germline ends. The germline CDR1 and CDR2 sequences are MNHEY and SVGAGI. This CDR3 comprises 14 residues.

The CDR3 DNA sequence: TGCGCCAGCAGCTCCTTGGCCAGGGAGAACACTGAAGCTTTCTTT. The encoded protein is CASSSLARENTEAFF. This chain connects TRBV5-1 to TRBJ1-1; the D gene is possibly TRBD1 (5 bases). V dropped 3 bases and J dropped 1 base, with 13 bases sitting between them. The CDR3 has 15 amino acids. The germline V gene encodes CDR1 SGHRS and CDR2 YFSETQ.

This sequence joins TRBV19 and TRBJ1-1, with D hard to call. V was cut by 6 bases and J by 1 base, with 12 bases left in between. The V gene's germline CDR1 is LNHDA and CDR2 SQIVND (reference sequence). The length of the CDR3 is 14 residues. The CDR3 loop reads CASRIRHSNTEAFF. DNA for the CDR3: TGTGCCAGTAGAATCAGGCACTCGAACACTGAAGCTTTCTTT.

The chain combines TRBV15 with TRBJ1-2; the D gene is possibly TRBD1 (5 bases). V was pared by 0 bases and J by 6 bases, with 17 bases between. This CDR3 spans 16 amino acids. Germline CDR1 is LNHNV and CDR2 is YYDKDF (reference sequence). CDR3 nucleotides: TGTGCCACCAGCAGAGATCAGTGGGTAGGGGAGGATGGCTACACCTTC. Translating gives CATSRDQWVGEDGYTF. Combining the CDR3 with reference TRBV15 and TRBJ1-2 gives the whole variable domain DAMVIQNPRYQVTQFGKPVTLSCSQTLNHNVMYWYQQKSSQAPKLLFHYYDKDFNNEADTPDNFQSRRPNTSFCFLDIRSPGLGDTAMYLCATSRDQWVGEDGYTFGSGTRLTVV.